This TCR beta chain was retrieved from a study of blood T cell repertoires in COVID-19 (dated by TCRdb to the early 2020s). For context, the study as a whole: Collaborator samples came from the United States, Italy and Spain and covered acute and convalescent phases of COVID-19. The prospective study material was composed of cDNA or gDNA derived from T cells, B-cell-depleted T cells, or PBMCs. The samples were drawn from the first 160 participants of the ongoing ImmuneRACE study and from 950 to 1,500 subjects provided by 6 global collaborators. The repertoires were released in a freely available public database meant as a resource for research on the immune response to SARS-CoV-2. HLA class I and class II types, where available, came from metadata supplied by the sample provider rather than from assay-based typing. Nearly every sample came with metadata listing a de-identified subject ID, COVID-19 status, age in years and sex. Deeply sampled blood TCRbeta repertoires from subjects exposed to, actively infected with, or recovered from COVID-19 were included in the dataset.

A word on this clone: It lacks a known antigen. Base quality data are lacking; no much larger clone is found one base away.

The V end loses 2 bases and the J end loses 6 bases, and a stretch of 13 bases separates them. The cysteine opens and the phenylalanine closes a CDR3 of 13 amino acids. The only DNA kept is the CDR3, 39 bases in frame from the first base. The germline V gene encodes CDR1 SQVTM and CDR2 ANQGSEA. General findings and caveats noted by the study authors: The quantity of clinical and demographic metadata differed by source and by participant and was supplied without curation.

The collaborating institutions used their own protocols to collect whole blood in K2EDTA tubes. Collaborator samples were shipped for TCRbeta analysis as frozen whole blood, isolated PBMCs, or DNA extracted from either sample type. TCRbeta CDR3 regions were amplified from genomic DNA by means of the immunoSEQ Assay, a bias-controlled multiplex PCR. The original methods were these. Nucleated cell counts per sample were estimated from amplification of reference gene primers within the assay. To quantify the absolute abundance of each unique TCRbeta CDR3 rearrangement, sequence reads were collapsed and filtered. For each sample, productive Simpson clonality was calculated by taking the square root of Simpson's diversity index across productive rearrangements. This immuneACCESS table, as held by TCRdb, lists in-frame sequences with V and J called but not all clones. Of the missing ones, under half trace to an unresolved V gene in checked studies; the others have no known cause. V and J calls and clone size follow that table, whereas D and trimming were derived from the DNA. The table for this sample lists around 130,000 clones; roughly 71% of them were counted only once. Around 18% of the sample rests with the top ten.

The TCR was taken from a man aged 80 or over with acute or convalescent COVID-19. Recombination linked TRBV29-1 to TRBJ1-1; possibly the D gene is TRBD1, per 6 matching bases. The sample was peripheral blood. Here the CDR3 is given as CSVETGPGAEAFF. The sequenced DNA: TGCAGCGTTGAAACGGGCCCAGGGGCTGAAGCTTTCTTT.